The sequence of this T cell receptor (beta chain) was determined in a study of blood T cell repertoires in COVID-19. Looking at the study overall: The United States, Italy and Spain provided the acute and convalescent COVID-19 samples.

CDR3 size: 13 residues. V lost 3 bases to trimming and J lost 5 bases, with 11 bases between them. CDR1 and CDR2 from the germline V gene are SGDLS and YYNGEE. TCRdb keeps only in-frame clones here, not all; method: immunoSEQ multiplex PCR. The sample contains 150,000 to 200,000 clones, about 82% of which appear only once. The gene calls are TRBV9 and TRBJ2-5, with TRBD2 as a possible D gene (7 bases). The clonotype comes from a woman aged 30 to 39 with acute or convalescent COVID-19. Material: peripheral blood. The CDR3 is CASSAGRGETQYF. As DNA, the CDR3 is TGTGCCAGCAGCGCAGGGAGGGGGGAGACCCAGTACTTC.